This TCR beta chain was observed in a study of blood T cells in healthy people across ages. Healthy Russian Caucasian donors spanned ages about 6 to 100 years. Extracted total RNA amounted to at least 6 micrograms for each sample. The table lists this clonotype with many counts. CDR3 size: 13 residues. V was trimmed by 9 bases and J by 3 bases, leaving 15 bases between them. Germline CDR1 reads LNHDA; CDR2 reads SQIVND (reference sequence). Through a sample-barcoded 5' primer and a J-beta primer mix, a second PCR was run for roughly 6 to 12 cycles. TCRdb reprocessed the 5' RACE reads via MiXCR and lists one record per CDR3 protein. Here the sample spans 650,000 to 700,000 distinct CDR3 sequences, about a third being singletons.

Sequencing was done on a sample of blood. The chain has TRBV19 and TRBJ2-7; D might be TRBD2 (6 bases). The receptor was isolated from a woman of 80 years or more in good health. The DNA of the CDR3 is TGTGCCAGCCGGGGGAACTCCCTCTACGAGCAGTACTTC. Its protein is CASRGNSLYEQYF. The full variable domain, with the rest looked up from reference TRBV19 and TRBJ2-7, is DGGITQSPKYLFRKEGQNVTLSCEQNLNHDAMYWYRQDPGQGLRLIYYSQIVNDFQKGDIAEGYSVSREKKESFPLTVTSAQKNPTAFYLCASRGNSLYEQYFGPGTRLTVT.